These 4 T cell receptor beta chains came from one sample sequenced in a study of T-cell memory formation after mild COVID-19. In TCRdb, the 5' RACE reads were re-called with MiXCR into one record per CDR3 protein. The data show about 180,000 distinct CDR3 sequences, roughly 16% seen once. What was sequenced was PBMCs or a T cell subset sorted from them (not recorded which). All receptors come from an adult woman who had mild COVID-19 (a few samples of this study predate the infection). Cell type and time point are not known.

In DNA form, the CDR3 reads TGTGCCAGCAGCATGACAGGTAGAGAGACCCAGTACTTC. This codes for CASSMTGRETQYF. This rearrangement joins TRBV9 to TRBJ2-5; TRBD1 might be the D (6 bases). Looked up from germline, CDR1 is SGDLS and CDR2 is YYNGEE. V lost 4 bases and J 4 bases, leaving 11 bases between the germline ends. The CDR3 totals 13 residues.

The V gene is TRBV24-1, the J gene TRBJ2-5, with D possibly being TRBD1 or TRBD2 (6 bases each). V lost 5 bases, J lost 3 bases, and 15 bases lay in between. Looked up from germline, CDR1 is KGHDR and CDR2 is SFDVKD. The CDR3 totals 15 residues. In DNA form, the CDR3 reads TGTGCCACCAGTGTGGGGGGCGCGATAGAAGAGACCCAGTACTTC. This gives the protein CATSVGGAIEETQYF.

This CDR3 is CASRSHQGIPIRDTQYF. The CDR3 DNA sequence: TGTGCCAGCAGGTCTCACCAGGGCATCCCTATAAGAGATACGCAGTATTTT. This chain links TRBV7-3 with TRBJ2-3, with D perhaps matching TRBD1 (5 bases). Germline V gene sequence: CDR1 SGHTA, CDR2 FQGTGA. The CDR3 contains 17 residues. The germline V and J ends were trimmed by 6 bases and 5 bases, with 24 bases remaining between them. Using reference TRBV7-3 and TRBJ2-3 for the parts outside the CDR3, the full variable domain is GAGVSQTPSNKVTEKGKYVELRCDPISGHTALYWYRQSLGQGPEFLIYFQGTGAADDSGLPNDRFFAVRPEGSVSTLKIQRTERGDSAVYLCASRSHQGIPIRDTQYFGPGTRLTVL.

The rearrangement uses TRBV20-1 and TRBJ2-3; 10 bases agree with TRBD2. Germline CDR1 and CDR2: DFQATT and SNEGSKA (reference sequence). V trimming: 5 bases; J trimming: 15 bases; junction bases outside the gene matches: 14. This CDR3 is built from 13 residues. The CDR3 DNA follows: TGCAGTGCTGTTCTAGCGGGGGCCTTCTCGGGTTATTTT. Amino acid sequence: CSAVLAGAFSGYF.